This TCR beta chain was found in a study of OX40 agonist ivuxolimab in advanced cancers. Study-level background: The dose of intravenous ivuxolimab that patients received every 2 weeks ranged from 0.01 to 10 mg/kg.

Trimming shortened V by 0 bases and J by 0 bases, and 11 bases separated the two germline ends. The CDR3 totals 16 residues. In germline, CDR1 is SGHKS, CDR2 YYEKEE (reference sequence). TCRdb keeps only in-frame clones here, not all; method: immunoSEQ multiplex PCR. In the table there are approximately 21,000 clones, 65% to 90% of which are singletons. This receptor was identified in an adult with an advanced solid tumor such as melanoma, head and neck, liver or kidney cancer. Source: CD4+ or CD8+ T cells sorted from blood, taken in a trial of the OX40 agonist ivuxolimab. The chain combines TRBV5-5 with TRBJ2-3; no reliable D call. For the CDR3, the DNA is TGTGCCAGCAGCTTGGGCGCTTCCCTTAGCACAGATACGCAGTATTTT. This gives the protein CASSLGASLSTDTQYF.